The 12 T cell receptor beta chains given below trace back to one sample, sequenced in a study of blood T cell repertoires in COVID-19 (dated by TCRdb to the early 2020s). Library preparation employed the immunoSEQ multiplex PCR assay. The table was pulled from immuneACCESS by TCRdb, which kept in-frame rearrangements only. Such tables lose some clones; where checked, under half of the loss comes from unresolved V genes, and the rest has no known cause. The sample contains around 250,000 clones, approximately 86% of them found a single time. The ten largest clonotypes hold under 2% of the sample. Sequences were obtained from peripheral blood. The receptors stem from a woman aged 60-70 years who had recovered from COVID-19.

This CDR3 reads CASSTPRQNTGELFF. The CDR3 region has the DNA TGTGCCAGCAGCACCCCCAGACAGAACACCGGGGAGCTGTTTTTT. The chain recombines TRBV7-9 with TRBJ2-2; D remains unclear. Germline V CDR1 and CDR2: SEHNR, FQNEAQ (reference sequence). V gave up 5 bases and J gave up 1 base, with 11 bases separating them. This CDR3 contains 15 residues.

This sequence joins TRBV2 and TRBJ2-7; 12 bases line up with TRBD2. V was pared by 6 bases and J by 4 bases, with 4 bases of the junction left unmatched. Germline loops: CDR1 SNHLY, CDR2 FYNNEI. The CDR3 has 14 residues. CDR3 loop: CASRLTSGGYEQYF. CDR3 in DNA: TGTGCCAGCAGGTTGACTAGCGGGGGTTACGAGCAGTACTTC.

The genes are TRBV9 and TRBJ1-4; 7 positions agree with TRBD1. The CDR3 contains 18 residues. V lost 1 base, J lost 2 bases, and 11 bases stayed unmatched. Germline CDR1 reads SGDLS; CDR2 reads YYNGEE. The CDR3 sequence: CASSVTGVGWSTNEKLFF. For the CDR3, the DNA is TGTGCCAGCAGCGTAACAGGGGTGGGTTGGTCCACTAATGAAAAACTGTTTTTT.

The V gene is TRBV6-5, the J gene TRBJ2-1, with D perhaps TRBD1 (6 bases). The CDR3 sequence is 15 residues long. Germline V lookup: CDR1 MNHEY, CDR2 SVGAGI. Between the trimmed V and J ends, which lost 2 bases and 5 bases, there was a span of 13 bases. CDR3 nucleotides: TGTGCCAGCAGTTACAACAGGGATTACAACAATGAGCAGTTCTTC. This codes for CASSYNRDYNNEQFF.

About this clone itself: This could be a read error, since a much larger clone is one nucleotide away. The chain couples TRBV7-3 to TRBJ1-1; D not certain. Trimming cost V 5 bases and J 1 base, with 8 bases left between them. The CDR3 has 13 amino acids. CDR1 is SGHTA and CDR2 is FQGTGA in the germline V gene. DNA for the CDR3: TGTGCCAGCAGCCCTACAGAGAACACTGAAGCTTTCTTT. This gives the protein CASSPTENTEAFF.

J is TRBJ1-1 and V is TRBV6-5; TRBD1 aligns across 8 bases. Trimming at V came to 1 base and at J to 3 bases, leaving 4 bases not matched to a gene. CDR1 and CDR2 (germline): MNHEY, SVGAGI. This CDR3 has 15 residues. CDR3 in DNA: TGTGCCAGCAGTTACTGGCCGGACAGGGACACTGAAGCTTTCTTT. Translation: CASSYWPDRDTEAFF.

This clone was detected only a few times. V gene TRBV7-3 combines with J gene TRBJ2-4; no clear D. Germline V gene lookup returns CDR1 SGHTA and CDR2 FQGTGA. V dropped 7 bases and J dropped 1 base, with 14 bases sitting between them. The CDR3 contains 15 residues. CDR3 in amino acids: CASIPSGSAKNIQYF. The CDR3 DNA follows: TGTGCCAGCATCCCCTCGGGTAGTGCCAAAAACATTCAGTACTTC. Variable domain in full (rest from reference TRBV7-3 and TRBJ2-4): GAGVSQTPSNKVTEKGKYVELRCDPISGHTALYWYRQSLGQGPEFLIYFQGTGAADDSGLPNDRFFAVRPEGSVSTLKIQRTERGDSAVYLCASIPSGSAKNIQYFGAGTRLSVL.

This chain's CDR3 is CASTTRIQAGTEAFF. CDR3 DNA: TGTGCCAGCACCACTCGTATACAGGCGGGAACTGAAGCTTTCTTT. The J gene is TRBJ1-1, the V gene TRBV2, with a possible D match to TRBD1 (5 bases). Germline CDR1 and CDR2: SNHLY and FYNNEI. This CDR3 comprises 15 residues. V lost 7 bases and J lost 5, with 20 bases in between.

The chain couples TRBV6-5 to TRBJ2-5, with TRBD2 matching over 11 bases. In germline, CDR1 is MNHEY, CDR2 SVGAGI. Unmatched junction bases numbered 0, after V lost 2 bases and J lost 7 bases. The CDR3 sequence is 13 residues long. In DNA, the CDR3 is TGTGCCAGCAGTTACGGGACTAGCGGGACCCAGTACTTC. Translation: CASSYGTSGTQYF.

CDR3 sequence reads: CASSLAGGEKLFF. CDR3 DNA sequence: TGTGCCAGCAGCTTAGCGGGGGGTGAAAAACTGTTTTTT. The chain has TRBV7-6 and TRBJ1-4, with a tentative D call TRBD1 (5 bases). Looked up from germline, CDR1 is SGHVS and CDR2 is FNYEAQ. The V gene lost 0 bases and the J gene lost 7 bases, with 6 bases spanning the gap. The CDR3 runs 13 residues.

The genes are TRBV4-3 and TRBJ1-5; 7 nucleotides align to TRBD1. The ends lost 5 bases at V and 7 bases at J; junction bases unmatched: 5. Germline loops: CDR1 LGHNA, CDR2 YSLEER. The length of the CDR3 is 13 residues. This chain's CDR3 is CASSIGQAQPQHF. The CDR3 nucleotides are TGCGCCAGCAGCATAGGACAGGCCCAGCCCCAGCATTTT.

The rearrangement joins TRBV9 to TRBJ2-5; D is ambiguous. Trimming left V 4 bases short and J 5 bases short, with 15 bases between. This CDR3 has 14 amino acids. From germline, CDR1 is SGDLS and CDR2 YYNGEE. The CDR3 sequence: CASSPQPGLETQYF. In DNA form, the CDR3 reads TGTGCCAGCAGCCCCCAACCCGGGTTGGAGACCCAGTACTTC.